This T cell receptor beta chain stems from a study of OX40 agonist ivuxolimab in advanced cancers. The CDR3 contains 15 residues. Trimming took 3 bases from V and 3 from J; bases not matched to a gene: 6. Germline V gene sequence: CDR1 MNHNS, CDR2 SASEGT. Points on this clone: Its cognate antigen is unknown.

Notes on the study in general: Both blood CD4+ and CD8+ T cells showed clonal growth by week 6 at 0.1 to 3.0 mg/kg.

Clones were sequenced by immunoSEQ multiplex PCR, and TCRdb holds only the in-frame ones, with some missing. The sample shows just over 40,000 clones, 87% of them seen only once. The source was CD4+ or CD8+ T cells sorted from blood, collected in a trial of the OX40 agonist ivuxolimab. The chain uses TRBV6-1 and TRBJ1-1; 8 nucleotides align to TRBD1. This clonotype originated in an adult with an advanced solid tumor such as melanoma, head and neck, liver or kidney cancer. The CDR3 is CASSDLGQADTEAFF. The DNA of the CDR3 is TGTGCCAGCAGTGACCTGGGACAGGCGGACACTGAAGCTTTCTTT.